The 32 T cell receptor beta chains given below trace back to one sample, sequenced in a study of shared clonotypes between healthy human individuals. TCRdb keeps only in-frame clones here, not all; method: immunoSEQ multiplex PCR. Of approximately 1.5 million clones in the sample, around 98.5% were seen once. The sequenced material came from naive CD4+ T cells sorted from blood. Subset described: CD45RA+ positively selected. The receptors originated from a man aged 30-40 years in good health.

The genes are TRBV6-1 and TRBJ2-7, with D uncertain. This CDR3 contains 13 residues. Germline V lookup: CDR1 MNHNS, CDR2 SASEGT. Trimming took off 3 bases at V and 7 bases at J, with 13 bases between the two ends. The CDR3 coding sequence is TGTGCCAGCAGTGAGTCTCTTCCTACTGAGCAGTACTTC. Protein: CASSESLPTEQYF.

The J gene is TRBJ2-7, the V gene TRBV28; D possibly corresponds to TRBD1 (6 bases). Trimming cost V 5 bases and J 0 bases, with 14 bases left between them. This CDR3 has 15 amino acids. Looked up from germline, CDR1 is MDHEN and CDR2 is SYDVKM. The CDR3 DNA reads as TGTGCCAGCAGTACCCGGGACATCTACTCCTACGAGCAGTACTTC. As protein: CASSTRDIYSYEQYF.

A note on this clone: A junction end diverges from the germline sequence, so it may reflect a read error. The genes are TRBV11-1 and TRBJ2-4; 8 bases map to TRBD2. The CDR3 is 13 residues long. Germline CDR1 reads SGHAT; CDR2 reads FQDESV (reference sequence). CDR3 region: CASSSPGGARVDF. CDR3 nucleotide sequence: TGTGCCAGCAGCTCCCCGGGGGGGGCGCGGGTGGACTTC.

CDR3 amino acids: CASSLREIPTGQETQYF. The DNA of the CDR3 is TGTGCCAGCAGCCTCCGGGAGATCCCCACAGGTCAGGAGACCCAGTACTTC. The genes are TRBV11-2 and TRBJ2-5; TRBD2 is a possible D gene (6 bases). The germline V gene has CDR1 SGHAT and CDR2 FQNNGV. V lost 5 bases, J lost 5 bases, and 24 bases lay in between. This CDR3 is built from 17 residues.

The V call is TRBV28, the J call TRBJ1-5, with D perhaps matching TRBD1 (6 bases). V shed 7 bases and J shed 4 bases, with 20 bases lying between them. From germline, CDR1 is MDHEN and CDR2 SYDVKM. The CDR3 is made up of 16 amino acids. The CDR3 nucleotides read TGTGCCAGCACCCTCGCCGGACAGTTAATAAATCAGCCCCAGCATTTT. Translated: CASTLAGQLINQPQHF.

J is TRBJ2-3 and V is TRBV25-1, with 9 bases identical to TRBD1. The CDR3 spans 15 residues. CDR1 is MGHDK, CDR2 SYGVNS, per germline. Unmatched junction bases numbered 4, after V lost 5 bases and J lost 1 base. This chain's CDR3 is CASSPRTGGTDTQYF. Written as DNA, the CDR3 is TGTGCCAGCAGTCCCCGGACAGGGGGCACAGATACGCAGTATTTT. The complete variable domain, with remaining parts taken from reference TRBV25-1 and TRBJ2-3, reads EADIYQTPRYLVIGTGKKITLECSQTMGHDKMYWYQQDPGMELHLIHYSYGVNSTEKGDLSSESTVSRIRTEHFPLTLESARPSHTSQYLCASSPRTGGTDTQYFGPGTRLTVL.

The V and J genes are TRBV30 and TRBJ2-7; D is tentatively TRBD1 or TRBD2 (5 bases each). In germline, CDR1 is GTSNPN, CDR2 SVGIG (reference sequence). V dropped 2 bases and J dropped 6 bases, with 14 bases sitting between them. This CDR3 comprises 13 residues. For the CDR3, the DNA is TGTGCCTGGAGTCCCATCGGGACCTTCGAGCAGTACTTC. This gives the protein CAWSPIGTFEQYF.

On this clone: Other DNA sequences in the same sample also yield this CDR3. The chain couples TRBV5-1 to TRBJ1-3; D ambiguous. Per the germline V gene, CDR1 is SGHRS and CDR2 is YFSETQ. CDR3 length equals 14 residues. With 0 bases removed from V and 1 base from J, the gap between germline ends came to 5 bases. The CDR3 sequence: CASSLGTSGNTIYF. CDR3 sequence (DNA): TGCGCCAGCAGCTTGGGGACGTCTGGAAACACCATATATTTT.

The chain uses TRBV18 and TRBJ1-1; 12 bases align to TRBD1. Germline V gene data show CDR1 as KGHSH and CDR2 as LQKENI. V shed 1 base and J 4 bases; nucleotides not matched to a gene: 7. There are 17 residues in the CDR3. The CDR3, as DNA: TGTGCCAGCTCACCACGTCCGGGACAGGGGGCGAGCACTGAAGCTTTCTTT. Residues: CASSPRPGQGASTEAFF.

The rearrangement joins TRBV27 to TRBJ2-1; unclear D gene. The germline CDR1 and CDR2 sequences are MNHEY and SMNVEV (reference sequence). This CDR3 is 20 amino acids long. Trimming removed 5 bases from V and 4 bases from J, with 30 bases in between. The CDR3 here is CASSPRGSTKFLRLYNEQFF. The DNA for the CDR3 is TGTGCCAGCAGTCCCCGCGGTAGTACGAAGTTCCTACGCTTATACAATGAGCAGTTCTTC.

The chain joins TRBV11-2 to TRBJ2-7, with 11 bases that match TRBD2. CDR3 length equals 14 residues. The V and J ends lost 6 bases and 0 bases, in that order; junction bases with no gene match: 1. Germline CDR1 SGHAT, CDR2 FQNNGV. The CDR3 loop reads CASSGLAGSYEQYF. As DNA, the CDR3 is TGTGCCAGCAGTGGACTAGCGGGCTCCTACGAGCAGTACTTC.

This rearrangement joins TRBV18 to TRBJ1-5; no reliable D call. CDR1 and CDR2 from the germline V gene are KGHSH and LQKENI. Trimming took off 1 base at V and 0 bases at J, with 16 bases between the two ends. There are 18 residues in the CDR3. Here the CDR3 reads CASSPRFSTSTSNQPQHF. The CDR3 DNA sequence: TGTGCCAGCTCACCACGATTTTCTACAAGCACTAGCAATCAGCCCCAGCATTTT.

CDR3 sequence: CASSTEGINQPQHF. CDR3 in DNA: TGTGCCAGCTCAACGGAGGGAATTAATCAGCCCCAGCATTTT. The chain is built from TRBV18 and TRBJ1-5; no firm D call. V lost 5 bases, J lost 4 bases, and 12 bases lay in between. The CDR3 runs 14 residues. CDR1 and CDR2 from the germline V gene are KGHSH and LQKENI.

The chain has TRBV28 and TRBJ1-2, with a tentative D call TRBD1 (5 bases). The V gene lost 5 bases and the J gene lost 7 bases, with 20 bases spanning the gap. The CDR3 contains 15 residues. In germline, CDR1 is MDHEN, CDR2 SYDVKM. CDR3 in amino acids: CASSRPGGSIGGYTF. CDR3 coding DNA: TGTGCCAGCAGTCGACCGGGGGGTTCAATTGGTGGCTACACCTTC.

The V call is TRBV28, the J call TRBJ1-4; D remains unclear. Trimming left V 6 bases short and J 0 bases short, with 8 bases between. The germline CDR1 and CDR2 sequences are MDHEN and SYDVKM. The CDR3 is 14 residues long. This chain's CDR3 is CASSHGTTNEKLFF. The CDR3 region has the DNA TGTGCCAGCAGCCACGGTACAACTAATGAAAAACTGTTTTTT.

The chain combines TRBV29-1 with TRBJ1-5, with D possibly TRBD1 on 5 matching bases. Germline loops: CDR1 SQVTM, CDR2 ANQGSEA. Trimming took 4 bases from V and 7 from J, leaving 11 bases between them. This CDR3 spans 12 amino acids. CDR3 DNA sequence: TGCAGCGTTGGGGACCCTGGGCAGCCCCAGCATTTT. Protein: CSVGDPGQPQHF.

The chain is built from TRBV18 and TRBJ1-2; the D gene is possibly TRBD1 (6 bases). The length of the CDR3 is 16 residues. V lost 1 base, J lost 0 bases, and 12 bases lay in between. Germline values: CDR1 KGHSH, CDR2 LQKENI. CDR3 loop: CASSPLATGANYGYTF. CDR3 DNA: TGTGCCAGCTCACCACTGGCGACAGGAGCTAACTATGGCTACACCTTC. The full variable domain, in which reference TRBV18 and TRBJ1-2 provide the parts outside the CDR3, is NAGVMQNPRHLVRRRGQEARLRCSPMKGHSHVYWYRQLPEEGLKFMVYLQKENIIDESGMPKERFSAEFPKEGPSILRIQQVVRGDSAAYFCASSPLATGANYGYTFGSGTRLTVV.

The rearrangement links TRBV9 to TRBJ2-5, with D perhaps matching TRBD1 (5 bases). Germline values: CDR1 SGDLS, CDR2 YYNGEE. The V and J ends lost 3 bases and 1 base respectively, with 10 bases between them. The CDR3 extends over 14 amino acids. The DNA for the CDR3 is TGTGCCAGCAGCGCACAGGAAACCCAAGAGACCCAGTACTTC. Amino acid sequence: CASSAQETQETQYF.

Worth noting for this clone: This sample includes further DNA sequences coding for the same CDR3. J is TRBJ2-7 and V is TRBV18; 9 bases are shared with TRBD2. The V gene end was trimmed by 0 bases and the J gene end by 3 bases; junction bases not matched to a gene: 6. Germline assignment: CDR1 KGHSH and CDR2 LQKENI. The CDR3 sequence is 16 residues long. CDR3 in DNA: TGTGCCAGCTCACCACCTGGCCTAGCGGGATTCTACGAGCAGTACTTC. It yields the protein CASSPPGLAGFYEQYF.

The rearrangement uses TRBV7-3 and TRBJ2-1; D is perhaps TRBD1 or TRBD2 (6 bases each). The germline gives CDR1 SGHTA, CDR2 FQGTGA. The germline V and J ends were trimmed by 0 bases and 3 bases, with 12 bases remaining between them. The CDR3 spans 16 residues. The CDR3: CASSLTGRGGYNEQFF. The CDR3 nucleotides read TGTGCCAGCAGCTTAACGGGCAGGGGAGGCTACAATGAGCAGTTCTTC.

The chain joins TRBV14 to TRBJ2-1, with D possibly being TRBD1 (5 bases). Germline V gene data show CDR1 as SGHDN and CDR2 as FVKESK. Trimming removed 4 bases at V and 7 bases at J, with 11 bases between. This CDR3 spans 13 amino acids. The CDR3 DNA is TGTGCCAGCAGCCTTACCGCAGGGAATGAGCAGTTCTTC. Residues: CASSLTAGNEQFF.

The rearrangement joins TRBV19 to TRBJ2-3; no definite D call. V lost 10 bases, J lost 2 bases, and 10 bases lay in between. Germline V gene sequence: CDR1 LNHDA, CDR2 SQIVND (reference sequence). The CDR3 is made up of 12 amino acids. CDR3 residues: CATARNTDTQYF. The CDR3 nucleotides are TGTGCCACGGCTAGGAACACAGATACGCAGTATTTT. Full variable domain (rest looked up from reference TRBV19 and TRBJ2-3): DGGITQSPKYLFRKEGQNVTLSCEQNLNHDAMYWYRQDPGQGLRLIYYSQIVNDFQKGDIAEGYSVSREKKESFPLTVTSAQKNPTAFYLCATARNTDTQYFGPGTRLTVL.

CDR3 region: CASSLLEAYEQYF. The CDR3 DNA reads TGCGCCAGCAGCTTATTAGAGGCCTACGAGCAGTACTTC. This chain joins TRBV5-1 and TRBJ2-7; D not certain. Per the germline V gene, CDR1 is SGHRS and CDR2 is YFSETQ. The V end lost 2 bases, the J end lost 2 bases, and 8 bases lay between the germline ends. This CDR3 is built from 13 residues.

The chain is built from TRBV11-2 and TRBJ2-1, with D possibly being TRBD2 (6 bases). Trimming shortened V by 5 bases and J by 2 bases, and 16 bases separated the two germline ends. Per the germline V gene, CDR1 is SGHAT and CDR2 is FQNNGV. The CDR3 totals 16 residues. The CDR3 region has the DNA TGTGCCAGCAGCCCAGTGGGCGGGACCGCCTACAATGAGCAGTTCTTC. Translation gives CASSPVGGTAYNEQFF.

Notes on this clone: Other DNA sequences from this sample encode an identical CDR3 as well. The CDR3 loop reads CASSLDRSSYEQYF. The CDR3 coding sequence is TGCGCCAGCAGCCTAGACAGGAGCTCCTACGAGCAGTACTTC. The V call is TRBV5-1, the J call TRBJ2-7; D is perhaps TRBD1 (6 bases). Germline assignment: CDR1 SGHRS and CDR2 YFSETQ. There are 14 residues in the CDR3. V dropped 4 bases and J dropped 0 bases, with 11 bases sitting between them. Looking up the rest from reference TRBV5-1 and TRBJ2-7 gives the full variable domain: KAGVTQTPRYLIKTRGQQVTLSCSPISGHRSVSWYQQTPGQGLQFLFEYFSETQRNKGNFPGRFSGRQFSNSRSEMNVSTLELGDSALYLCASSLDRSSYEQYFGPGTRLTVT.

V and J are TRBV15 and TRBJ1-5; D remains ambiguous. Germline CDR1 reads LNHNV; CDR2 reads YYDKDF (reference sequence). This CDR3 spans 16 amino acids. With 0 bases removed from V and 5 bases from J, the gap between germline ends came to 14 bases. CDR3 DNA sequence: TGTGCCACCAGCAGAGACCTCCATCATGCGGATCAGCCCCAGCATTTT. It specifies CATSRDLHHADQPQHF.

The table lists this clone with a count of one. This chain uses TRBV18 with TRBJ2-5, with 7 bases aligning to TRBD2. Trimming cost V 4 bases and J 2 bases; bases outside gene matches: 10. Germline V CDR1 and CDR2: KGHSH, LQKENI. The CDR3 runs 16 residues. The CDR3 protein is CASSRRGRAIQETQYF. The CDR3 coding sequence is TGTGCCAGCTCACGGCGGGGGAGGGCCATTCAAGAGACCCAGTACTTC.

CDR3 DNA sequence: TGTGCCAGCAGCCCGTGGAACAGGGTTTTCGAGCAGTACTTC. It yields the protein CASSPWNRVFEQYF. This sequence joins TRBV5-5 and TRBJ2-7, with D possibly TRBD1 on 6 matching bases. V was pared by 4 bases and J by 6 bases, with 17 bases between. The CDR3 runs 14 residues. The germline CDR1 and CDR2 sequences are SGHKS and YYEKEE (reference sequence).

This chain connects TRBV25-1 to TRBJ1-1, with D perhaps TRBD1 (5 bases). V was shortened by 4 bases and J by 8 bases, with 17 bases between the two germline ends. The length of the CDR3 is 14 residues. Looked up from germline, CDR1 is MGHDK and CDR2 is SYGVNS. CDR3 protein: CASSGGARGKEAFF. CDR3 sequence (DNA): TGTGCCAGCAGTGGAGGGGCGAGGGGTAAGGAAGCTTTCTTT.

The rearrangement links TRBV10-1 to TRBJ2-3; weak D call: TRBD1 (6 bases). The CDR3 has 16 residues. Germline V gene data show CDR1 as WNHNN and CDR2 as SYGVQD (reference sequence). Trimming removed 5 bases at V and 2 bases at J, with 17 bases between. This chain's CDR3 is CASSKGVGLNTDTQYF. As DNA, the CDR3 is TGCGCCAGCAGTAAGGGGGTCGGATTGAACACAGATACGCAGTATTTT.

Regarding this clone: This sample includes further DNA sequences coding for the same CDR3. The genes are TRBV28 and TRBJ1-5; TRBD1 matches 7 bases. The V gene end was trimmed by 6 bases and the J gene end by 7 bases; junction bases not matched to a gene: 9. CDR3 length: 14 amino acids. CDR1 MDHEN and CDR2 SYDVKM come from the germline V gene. Written as DNA, the CDR3 is TGTGCCAGCAGCGGGACAGTTCTAGGGCAGCCCCAGCATTTT. This codes for CASSGTVLGQPQHF.

This chain connects TRBV6-5 to TRBJ2-7; 7 bases line up with TRBD2. From germline, CDR1 is MNHEY and CDR2 SVGAGI. The CDR3 sequence is 16 residues long. Trimming at V came to 3 bases and at J to 6 bases, leaving 14 bases not matched to a gene. This CDR3 reads CASSYIPGLQSGEQYF. The CDR3 nucleotides read TGTGCCAGCAGTTATATCCCGGGACTACAATCGGGCGAGCAGTACTTC.